The clone carrying this T cell receptor (beta chain) was observed a handful of times. What it binds is not known. This specimen belongs to a study of beta chain features in type 1 diabetes. Overall study results and limits: Type 1 diabetes patients showed a moderate but significant shortening of TCRB CDR3s in all four CD4+ subsets.

Expressed TCRB transcripts were sequenced because the isolated RNA had all been reverse transcribed beforehand. The assay was immunoSEQ multiplex PCR, and TCRdb's table has in-frame clones only and misses some. The sample consists of under 400,000 clones, around an eighth of them appearing once. Trimming removed 4 bases from V and 7 bases from J; junction bases left unmatched: 7. This CDR3 spans 14 amino acids. Germline CDR1 LNHNV, CDR2 YYDKDF (reference sequence). The V and J genes are TRBV15 and TRBJ1-2; 9 bases are shared with TRBD1. Sequenced input: naive CD4+ T cells from blood. This TCR derives from a woman aged 18-29 years with type 1 diabetes. The CDR3 loop is CATSNDRGDGGYTF. For the CDR3, the DNA is TGTGCCACCAGCAACGACAGGGGGGATGGTGGCTACACCTTC.